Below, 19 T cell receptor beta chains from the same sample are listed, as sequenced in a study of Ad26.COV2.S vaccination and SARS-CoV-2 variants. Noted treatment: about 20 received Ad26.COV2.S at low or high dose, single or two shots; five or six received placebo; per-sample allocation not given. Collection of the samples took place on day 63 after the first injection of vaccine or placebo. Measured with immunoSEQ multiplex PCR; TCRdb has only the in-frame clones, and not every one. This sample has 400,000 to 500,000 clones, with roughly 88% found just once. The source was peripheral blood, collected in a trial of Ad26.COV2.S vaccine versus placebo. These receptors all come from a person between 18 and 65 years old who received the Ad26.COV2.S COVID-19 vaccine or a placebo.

The CDR3 DNA is TGTGCCATCGGGTCGACGGGGGGCTACTACGAGCAGTACTTC. As protein: CAIGSTGGYYEQYF. This chain uses TRBV10-3 with TRBJ2-7; possible D gene TRBD2, 7 bases. Germline V gene lookup returns CDR1 ENHRY and CDR2 SYGVKD. This CDR3 contains 14 residues. V was trimmed by 8 bases and J by 3 bases, leaving 17 bases between them.

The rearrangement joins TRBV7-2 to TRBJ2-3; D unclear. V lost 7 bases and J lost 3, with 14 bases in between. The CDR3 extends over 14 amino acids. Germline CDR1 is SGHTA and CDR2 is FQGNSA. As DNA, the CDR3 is TGTGCCAGCACCCCCCGGATCGTGACAGATACGCAGTATTTT. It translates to CASTPRIVTDTQYF. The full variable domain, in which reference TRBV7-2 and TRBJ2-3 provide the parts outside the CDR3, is GAGVSQSPSNKVTEKGKDVELRCDPISGHTALYWYRQSLGQGLEFLIYFQGNSAPDKSGLPSDRFSAERTGGSVSTLTIQRTQQEDSAVYLCASTPRIVTDTQYFGPGTRLTVL.

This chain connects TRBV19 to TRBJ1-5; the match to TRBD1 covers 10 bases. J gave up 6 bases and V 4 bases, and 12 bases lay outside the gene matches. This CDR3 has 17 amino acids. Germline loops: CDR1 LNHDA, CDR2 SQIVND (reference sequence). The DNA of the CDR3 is TGTGCCAGTAGTACGGCGGGGGACAGGGGTCGAAGTCAGCCCCAGCATTTT. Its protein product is CASSTAGDRGRSQPQHF.

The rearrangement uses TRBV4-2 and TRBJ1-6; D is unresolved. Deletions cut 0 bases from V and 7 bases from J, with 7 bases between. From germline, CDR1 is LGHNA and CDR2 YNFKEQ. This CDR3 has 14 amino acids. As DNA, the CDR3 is TGTGCCAGCAGCCAAGATAGTAAAAATTCACCCCTCCACTTT. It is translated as CASSQDSKNSPLHF.

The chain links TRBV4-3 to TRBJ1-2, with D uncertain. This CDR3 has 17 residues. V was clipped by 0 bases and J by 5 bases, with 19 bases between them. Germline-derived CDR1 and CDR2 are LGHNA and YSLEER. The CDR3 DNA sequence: TGCGCCAGCAGCCAAGAGTTCACCCCGGCACCACCTTATGGCTACACCTTC. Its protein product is CASSQEFTPAPPYGYTF.

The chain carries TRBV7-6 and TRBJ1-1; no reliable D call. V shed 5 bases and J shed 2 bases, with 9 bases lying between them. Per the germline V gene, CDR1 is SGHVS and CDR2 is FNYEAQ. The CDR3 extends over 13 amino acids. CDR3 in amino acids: CASSPAGNTEAFF. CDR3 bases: TGTGCCAGCAGCCCGGCGGGCAACACTGAAGCTTTCTTT.

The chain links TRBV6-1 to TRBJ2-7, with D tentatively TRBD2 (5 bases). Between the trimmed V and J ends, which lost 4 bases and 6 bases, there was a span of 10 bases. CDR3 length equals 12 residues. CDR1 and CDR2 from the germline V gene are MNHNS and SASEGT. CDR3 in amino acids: CASSALGGEQYF. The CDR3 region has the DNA TGTGCCAGCAGTGCCCTCGGAGGCGAGCAGTACTTC.

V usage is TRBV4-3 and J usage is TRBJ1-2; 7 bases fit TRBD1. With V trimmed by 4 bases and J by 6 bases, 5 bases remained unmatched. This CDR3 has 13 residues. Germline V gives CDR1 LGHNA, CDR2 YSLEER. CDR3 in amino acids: CASSRRGGDGYTF. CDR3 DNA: TGCGCCAGCAGCCGCAGGGGGGGAGATGGCTACACCTTC.

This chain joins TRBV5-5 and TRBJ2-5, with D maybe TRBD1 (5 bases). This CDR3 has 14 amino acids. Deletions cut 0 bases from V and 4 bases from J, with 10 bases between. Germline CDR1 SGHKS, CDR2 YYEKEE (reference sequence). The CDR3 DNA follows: TGTGCCAGCAGCTTGGTGATGGGGCCAGAGACCCAGTACTTC. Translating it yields CASSLVMGPETQYF.

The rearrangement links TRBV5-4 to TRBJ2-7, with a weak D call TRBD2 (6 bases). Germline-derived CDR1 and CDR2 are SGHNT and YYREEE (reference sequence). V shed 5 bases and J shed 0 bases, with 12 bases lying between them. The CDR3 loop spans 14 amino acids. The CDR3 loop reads CASRNAGGSYEQYF. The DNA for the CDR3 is TGTGCCAGCAGGAATGCCGGGGGCTCCTACGAGCAGTACTTC.

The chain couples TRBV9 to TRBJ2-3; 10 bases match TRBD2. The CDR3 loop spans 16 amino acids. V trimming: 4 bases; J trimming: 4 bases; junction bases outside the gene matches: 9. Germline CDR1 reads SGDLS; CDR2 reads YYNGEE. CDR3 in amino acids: CASSPLAGWGADTQYF. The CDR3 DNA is TGTGCCAGCAGCCCACTAGCGGGGTGGGGCGCAGATACGCAGTATTTT.

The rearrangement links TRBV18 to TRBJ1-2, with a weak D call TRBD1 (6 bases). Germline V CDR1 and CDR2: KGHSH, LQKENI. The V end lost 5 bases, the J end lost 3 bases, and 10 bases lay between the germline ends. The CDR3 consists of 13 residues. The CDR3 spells CASSTDRDYGYTF. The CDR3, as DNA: TGTGCCAGCTCAACGGACAGAGACTATGGCTACACCTTC.

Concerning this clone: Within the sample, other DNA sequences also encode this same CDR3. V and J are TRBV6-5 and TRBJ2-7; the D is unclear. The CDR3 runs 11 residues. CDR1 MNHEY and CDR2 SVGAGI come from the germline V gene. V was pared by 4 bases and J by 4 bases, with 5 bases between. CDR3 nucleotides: TGTGCCAGCAGTTCCCTTTACGAGCAGTACTTC. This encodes CASSSLYEQYF.

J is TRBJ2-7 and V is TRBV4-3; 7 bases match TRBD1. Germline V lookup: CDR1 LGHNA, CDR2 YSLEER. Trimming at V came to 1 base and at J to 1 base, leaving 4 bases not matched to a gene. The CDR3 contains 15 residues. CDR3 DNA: TGCGCCAGCAGCCAAGGAAAGGGGGCTTCCTACGAGCAGTACTTC. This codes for CASSQGKGASYEQYF.

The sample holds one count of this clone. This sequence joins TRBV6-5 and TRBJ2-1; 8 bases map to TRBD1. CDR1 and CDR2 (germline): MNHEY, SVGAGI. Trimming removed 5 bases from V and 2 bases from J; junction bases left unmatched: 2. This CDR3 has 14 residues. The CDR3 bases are TGTGCCAGCAGTCACAGGGGGACCTACAATGAGCAGTTCTTC. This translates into CASSHRGTYNEQFF.

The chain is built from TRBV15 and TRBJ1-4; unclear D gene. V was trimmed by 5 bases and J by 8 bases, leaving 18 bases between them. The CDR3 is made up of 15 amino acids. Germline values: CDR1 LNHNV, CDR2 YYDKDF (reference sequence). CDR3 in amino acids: CATSGPGHQREKLFF. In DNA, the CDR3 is TGTGCCACCAGCGGCCCGGGCCATCAACGGGAAAAACTGTTTTTT.

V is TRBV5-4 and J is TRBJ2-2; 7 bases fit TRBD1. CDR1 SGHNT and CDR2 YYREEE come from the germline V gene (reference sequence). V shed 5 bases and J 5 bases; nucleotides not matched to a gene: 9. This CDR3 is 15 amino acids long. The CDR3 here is CASSPDRVRTGELFF. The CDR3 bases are TGTGCCAGCAGTCCCGACAGGGTCAGGACCGGGGAGCTGTTTTTT.

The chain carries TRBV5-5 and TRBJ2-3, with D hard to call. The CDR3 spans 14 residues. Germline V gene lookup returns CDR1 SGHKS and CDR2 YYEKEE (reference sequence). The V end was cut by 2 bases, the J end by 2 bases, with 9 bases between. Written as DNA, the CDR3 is TGTGCCAGCAGCTTCGGGCAGAACACAGATACGCAGTATTTT. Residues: CASSFGQNTDTQYF.

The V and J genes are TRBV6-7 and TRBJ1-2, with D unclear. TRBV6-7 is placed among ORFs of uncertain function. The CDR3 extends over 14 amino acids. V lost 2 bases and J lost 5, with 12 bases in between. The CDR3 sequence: CASSYPKLAYGYTF. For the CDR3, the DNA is TGTGCCAGCAGTTACCCCAAGTTAGCTTATGGCTACACCTTC.